This TCR beta chain was recovered during a study of blood T cell repertoires in COVID-19. Study-level background: T cells, B-cell-depleted T cells, or PBMCs supplied cDNA or gDNA.

CDR3 size: 13 residues. Trimming cost V 6 bases and J 9 bases, with 16 bases left between them. Germline V gene data show CDR1 as SGDLS and CDR2 as YYNGEE. The protocol was immunoSEQ multiplex PCR, while the TCRdb copy is restricted to in-frame clones and leaves out a portion. The data hold over 200,000 clones, with about 73% observed a single time. The clonotype comes from a woman older than 75 with acute or convalescent COVID-19. This sequence joins TRBV9 and TRBJ2-1, with TRBD2 as a possible D gene (6 bases). The sequenced material came from peripheral blood. The CDR3 DNA sequence: TGTGCCAGCAACCCAATAGCGGTGACTGAGCAGTTCTTC. This codes for CASNPIAVTEQFF.